This paragraph reports one T cell receptor (beta chain). One junction end disagrees with the germline gene, perhaps due to a read error. The data derive from a study of tumor-infiltrating lymphocytes in primary liver carcinoma. The overall study: All patients, whether men or women, fell within 30 to 69 years of age.

Unsorted bulk tissue (about 18-32 mg) underwent RNA and DNA co-extraction. Germline CDR1 and CDR2: SGHNT and YYREEE (reference sequence). CDR3 length equals 14 residues. A constant-region primer served to make TCR beta cDNA from about 0.45 ug total RNA. Nested multiplex PCR, run for three rounds with slightly modified ARM-PCR, yielded TCR beta libraries. The first two PCR rounds used TRBV1-TRBV30 primers with a Cbeta primer, nine to eleven cycles each. TCRdb analysed the multiplex PCR reads with MiXCR anew, one entry per CDR3 protein. The repertoire consists of around 37,000 distinct CDR3 sequences, with approximately 71% occurring once and the leading ten covering about 35%.

The chain links TRBV5-4 to TRBJ2-7; D remains ambiguous. This receptor was taken from a man in his forties with primary liver carcinoma and hepatitis B virus infection. The sequencing input was tumor-adjacent normal liver tissue. The CDR3 region is CDSSLGLSKHEQYF. The CDR3 nucleotides are TGTGACAGCAGCTTGGGATTAAGTAAACACGAGCAGTACTTC.